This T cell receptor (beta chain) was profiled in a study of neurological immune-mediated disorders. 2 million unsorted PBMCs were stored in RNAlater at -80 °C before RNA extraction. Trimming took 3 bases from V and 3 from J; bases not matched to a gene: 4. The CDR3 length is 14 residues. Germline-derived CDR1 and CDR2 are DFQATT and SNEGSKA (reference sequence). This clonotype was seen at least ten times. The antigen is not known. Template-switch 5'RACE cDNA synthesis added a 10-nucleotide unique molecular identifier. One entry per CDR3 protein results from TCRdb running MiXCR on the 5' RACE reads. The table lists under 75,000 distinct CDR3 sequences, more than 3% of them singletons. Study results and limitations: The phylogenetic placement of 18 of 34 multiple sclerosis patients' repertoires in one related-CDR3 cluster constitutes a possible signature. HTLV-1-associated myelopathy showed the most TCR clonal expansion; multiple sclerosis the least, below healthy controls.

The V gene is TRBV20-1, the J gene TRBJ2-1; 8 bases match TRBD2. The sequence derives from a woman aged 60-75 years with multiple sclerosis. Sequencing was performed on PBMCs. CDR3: CSASRAGGYNEQFF. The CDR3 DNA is TGCAGTGCTAGTCGGGCGGGAGGCTACAATGAGCAGTTCTTC.